Below, 12 T cell receptor beta chains from the same sample are listed, as sequenced in a study of CD8 T cells in Susac syndrome (dated by TCRdb to 2018 to 2020). Libraries came from the immunoSEQ multiplex PCR assay. RNA was extracted with the RNeasy kit and about 0.45 to 1 ug was reverse transcribed using random hexamers. Using fastp at Q25 and MiXCR, TCRdb reprocessed the public reads and kept productive beta chains. Each entry merges the rows of one CDR3 protein and shows their most common DNA and genes. This sample holds roughly 200,000 distinct CDR3 sequences; 95% were observed only once. The ten top clones hold under 0.12% of the sample. Material: CD4+ T cells from PBMCs. The receptor set was obtained from a human donor in good health.

In its sample, this clonotype was seen once. J is TRBJ2-1 and V is TRBV3-1; the D is unclear. Germline CDR1 is LGHDT and CDR2 is YNNKEL (reference sequence). Trimming stripped 5 bases from V and 5 bases from J, with 13 bases between. This CDR3 comprises 14 residues. CDR3 sequence (DNA): TGTGCCAGCAGCTATGAAATGAGTCACAATGAGCAGTTCTTC. It is translated as CASSYEMSHNEQFF.

This chain connects TRBV2 to TRBJ2-3; 12 bases are shared with TRBD1. Germline V gives CDR1 SNHLY, CDR2 FYNNEI. CDR3 length equals 14 residues. J was trimmed by 4 bases and V by 6 bases; bases with no gene match: 2. CDR3 bases: TGTGCCAGCAGGGGACAGGGGGCTGCAGATACGCAGTATTTT. Protein sequence: CASRGQGAADTQYF.

J is TRBJ2-7 and V is TRBV3-1, with a weak D call TRBD2 (6 bases). This CDR3 has 15 residues. V lost 0 bases, J lost 6 bases, and 15 bases lay in between. Germline values: CDR1 LGHDT, CDR2 YNNKEL (reference sequence). This CDR3 is CASSQDGRTPTEQYF. The DNA for the CDR3 is TGTGCCAGCAGCCAAGATGGGAGGACCCCCACCGAGCAGTACTTC.

This clonotype was recorded only once. The chain joins TRBV9 to TRBJ2-2; 8 bases match TRBD2. The junction had 2 bases not matched to a gene; V was cut back by 0 bases and J by 1 base. The germline gives CDR1 SGDLS, CDR2 YYNGEE. This CDR3 is 16 amino acids long. CDR3 nucleotides: TGTGCCAGCAGCGTAGGGCTAGCGGGGAACACCGGGGAGCTGTTTTTT. It specifies CASSVGLAGNTGELFF.

The chain is built from TRBV14 and TRBJ2-7; no clear D. Trimming cost V 2 bases and J 6 bases, with 14 bases left between them. The CDR3 is made up of 14 amino acids. CDR1 is SGHDN, CDR2 FVKESK, per germline. The CDR3 loop is CASSQSGFLFEQYV. For the CDR3, the DNA is TGTGCCAGCAGCCAATCGGGTTTTTTGTTCGAGCAGTACGTC.

The V call is TRBV11-2, the J call TRBJ2-5; 9 bases are shared with TRBD1. CDR1 is SGHAT and CDR2 is FQNNGV in the germline V gene. J was trimmed by 4 bases and V by 8 bases; bases with no gene match: 20. The CDR3 loop spans 18 amino acids. Here the CDR3 DNA reads TGTGCCAGCGGACAGGGGACCTTCGACACGGGTCGGTTAGAGACCCAGTACTTC. It encodes CASGQGTFDTGRLETQYF.

The V and J genes are TRBV27 and TRBJ1-2, with TRBD1 as a possible D gene (5 bases). V was trimmed by 7 bases and J by 8 bases, leaving 14 bases between them. CDR3 length: 12 amino acids. The V gene's germline CDR1 is MNHEY and CDR2 SMNVEV (reference sequence). CDR3 in DNA: TGTGCCAGCACTGGAGCGGGGGGGGGCTACACCTTC. Amino acids: CASTGAGGGYTF.

CDR3 sequence (DNA): TGTGCCAGCAGCCAAGATTTTCAAGAGACCCAGTACTTC. Translated, it gives CASSQDFQETQYF. This chain connects TRBV3-1 to TRBJ2-5, with D unresolved. Germline V gives CDR1 LGHDT, CDR2 YNNKEL (reference sequence). The V gene lost 0 bases and the J gene lost 2 bases, with 4 bases spanning the gap. The CDR3 has 13 amino acids.

Only one count was recorded for this clonotype. The J gene is TRBJ2-4, the V gene TRBV12-3 or TRBV12-4; a possible D gene is TRBD2 (6 bases). Trimming pared 6 bases from V and 0 bases from J, leaving 15 bases between. The CDR3 covers 16 residues. This CDR3 is CASSYWDLIAKNIQYF. The CDR3 bases are TGTGCCAGCAGCTATTGGGACTTGATAGCCAAAAACATTCAGTACTTC.

This clonotype was seen a single time. The DNA for the CDR3 is TGCAGCGTTGAACCCACAGGGAGCGCCTACGAGCAGTACTTC. It codes for CSVEPTGSAYEQYF. The J gene is TRBJ2-7, the V gene TRBV29-1, with D tentatively TRBD1 (6 bases). The germline gives CDR1 SQVTM, CDR2 ANQGSEA. Between the trimmed V and J ends, which lost 2 bases and 2 bases, there was a span of 13 bases. CDR3 length equals 14 residues.

The chain has TRBV20-1 and TRBJ1-6; 7 bases are a match to TRBD1. The CDR3 runs 14 residues. Germline V CDR1 and CDR2: DFQATT, SNEGSKA (reference sequence). J was trimmed by 7 bases and V by 3 bases; bases with no gene match: 6. This chain's CDR3 is CSASWGQRNSPLHF. CDR3 in DNA: TGCAGTGCTAGCTGGGGACAGAGAAATTCACCCCTCCACTTT.

The V and J genes are TRBV10-3 and TRBJ2-1, with 8 nucleotides matching TRBD1. The CDR3 runs 14 residues. Germline V gene sequence: CDR1 ENHRY, CDR2 SYGVKD. V dropped 4 bases and J dropped 6; count of bases not matched to a gene: 5. For the CDR3, the DNA is TGTGCCATCAGTGCCTCAGACAGGGGCAATGAGCAGTTCTTC. As protein: CAISASDRGNEQFF.